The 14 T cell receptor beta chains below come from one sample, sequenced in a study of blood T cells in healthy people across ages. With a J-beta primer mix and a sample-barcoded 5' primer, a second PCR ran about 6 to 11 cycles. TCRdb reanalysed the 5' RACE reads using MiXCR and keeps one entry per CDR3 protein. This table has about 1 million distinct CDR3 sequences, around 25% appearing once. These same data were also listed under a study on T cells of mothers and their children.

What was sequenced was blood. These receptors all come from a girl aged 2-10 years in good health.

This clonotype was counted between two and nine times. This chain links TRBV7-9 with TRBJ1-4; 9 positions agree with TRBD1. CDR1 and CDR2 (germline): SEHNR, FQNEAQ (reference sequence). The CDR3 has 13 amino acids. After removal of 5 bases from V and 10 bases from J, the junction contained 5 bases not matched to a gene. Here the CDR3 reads CASSGTGFGKLFF. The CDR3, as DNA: TGTGCCAGCAGCGGGACAGGGTTTGGAAAACTGTTTTTT.

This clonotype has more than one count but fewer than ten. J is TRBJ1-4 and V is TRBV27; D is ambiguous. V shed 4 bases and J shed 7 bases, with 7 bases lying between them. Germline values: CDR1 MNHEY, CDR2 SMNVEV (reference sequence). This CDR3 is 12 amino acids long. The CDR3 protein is CASSWIGEKLFF. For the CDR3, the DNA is TGTGCCAGCAGTTGGATAGGTGAAAAACTGTTTTTT.

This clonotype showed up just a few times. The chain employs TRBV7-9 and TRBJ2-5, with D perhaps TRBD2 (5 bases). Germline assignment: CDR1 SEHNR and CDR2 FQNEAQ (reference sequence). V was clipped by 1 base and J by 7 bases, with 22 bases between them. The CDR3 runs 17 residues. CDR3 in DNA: TGTGCCAGCAGCTTAGAAGGAGGACTTGGCAAAGTGTGGACCCAGTACTTC. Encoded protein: CASSLEGGLGKVWTQYF.

CDR3: CSVGTSGADTQYF. In DNA form, the CDR3 reads TGCAGCGTTGGGACTAGCGGAGCAGATACGCAGTATTTT. The chain has TRBV29-1 and TRBJ2-3; TRBD2 matches 10 bases. Germline trimming cut 4 bases from V and 4 bases from J; bases unmatched to any gene: 2. CDR1 is SQVTM, CDR2 ANQGSEA, per germline. The CDR3 is 13 residues long.

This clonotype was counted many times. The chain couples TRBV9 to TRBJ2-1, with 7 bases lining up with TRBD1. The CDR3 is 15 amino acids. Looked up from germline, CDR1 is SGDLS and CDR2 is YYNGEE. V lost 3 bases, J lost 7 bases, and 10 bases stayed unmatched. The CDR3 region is CASSDRGASRNEQFF. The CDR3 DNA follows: TGTGCCAGCAGCGACAGGGGCGCTTCTAGAAATGAGCAGTTCTTC.

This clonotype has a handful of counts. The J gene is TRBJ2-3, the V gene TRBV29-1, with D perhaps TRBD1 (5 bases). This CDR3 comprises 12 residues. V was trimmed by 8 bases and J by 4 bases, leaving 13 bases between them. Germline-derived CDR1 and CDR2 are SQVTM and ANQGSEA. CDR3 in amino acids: CSPFIQADTQYF. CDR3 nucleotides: TGCAGCCCGTTTATACAGGCAGATACGCAGTATTTT.

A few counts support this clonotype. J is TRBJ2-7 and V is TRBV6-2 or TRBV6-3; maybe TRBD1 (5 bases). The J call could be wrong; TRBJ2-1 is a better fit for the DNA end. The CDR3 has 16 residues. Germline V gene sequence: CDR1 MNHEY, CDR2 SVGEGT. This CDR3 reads CASSSPKGYSYNEQFF. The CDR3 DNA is TGTGCCAGCAGTTCCCCGAAGGGGTATTCCTACAATGAGCAGTTCTTC.

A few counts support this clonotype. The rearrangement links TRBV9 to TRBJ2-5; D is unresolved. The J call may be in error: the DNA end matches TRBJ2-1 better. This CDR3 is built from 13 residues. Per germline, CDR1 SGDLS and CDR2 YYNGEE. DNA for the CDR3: TGTGCCAGCAGCCCCCTCCGTAACAATGAGCAGTTCTTC. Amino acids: CASSPLRNNEQFF.

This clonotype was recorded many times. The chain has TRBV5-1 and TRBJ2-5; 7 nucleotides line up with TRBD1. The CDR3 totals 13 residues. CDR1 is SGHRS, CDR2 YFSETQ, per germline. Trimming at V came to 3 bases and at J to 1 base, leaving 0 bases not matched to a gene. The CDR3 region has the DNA TGCGCCAGCAGCTGGACAGGCCAAGAGACCCAGTACTTC. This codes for CASSWTGQETQYF.

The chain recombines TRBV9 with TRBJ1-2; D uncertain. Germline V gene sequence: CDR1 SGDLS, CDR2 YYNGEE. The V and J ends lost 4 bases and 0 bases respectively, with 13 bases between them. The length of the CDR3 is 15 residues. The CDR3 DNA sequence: TGTGCCAGCAGCTCAAGGGAAGGGTCTAACTATGGCTACACCTTC. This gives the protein CASSSREGSNYGYTF.

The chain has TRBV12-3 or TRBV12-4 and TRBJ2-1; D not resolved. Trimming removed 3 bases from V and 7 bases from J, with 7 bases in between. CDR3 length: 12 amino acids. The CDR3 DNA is TGTGCCAGCAGTTTCACAGTGAATGAGCAGTTCTTC. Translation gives CASSFTVNEQFF.

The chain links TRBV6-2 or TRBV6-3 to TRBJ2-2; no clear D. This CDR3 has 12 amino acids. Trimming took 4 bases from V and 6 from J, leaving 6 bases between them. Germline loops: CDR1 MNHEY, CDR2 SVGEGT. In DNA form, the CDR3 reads TGTGCCAGCAGTTCCTTGGCCGGGGAGCTGTTTTTT. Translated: CASSSLAGELFF.

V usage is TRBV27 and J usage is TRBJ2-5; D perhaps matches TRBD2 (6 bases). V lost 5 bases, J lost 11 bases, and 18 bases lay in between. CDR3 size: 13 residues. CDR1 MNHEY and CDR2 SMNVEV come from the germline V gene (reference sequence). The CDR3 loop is CASSSWSTGGQYF. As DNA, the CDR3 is TGTGCCAGCAGTAGTTGGTCCACTGGAGGGCAGTACTTC.

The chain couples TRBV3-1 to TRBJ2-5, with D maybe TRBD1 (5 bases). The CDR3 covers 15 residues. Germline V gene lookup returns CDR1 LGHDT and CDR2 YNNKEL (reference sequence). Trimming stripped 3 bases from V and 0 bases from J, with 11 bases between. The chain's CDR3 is CASSQTMDNQETQYF. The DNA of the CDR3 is TGTGCCAGCAGCCAGACGATGGACAACCAAGAGACCCAGTACTTC.